This TCR beta chain was sequenced in a study of identical twins' blood T cells. Both ends of each TCR cDNA library bore sample-specific barcodes. MiXCR, applied by TCRdb to the 5' RACE reads, yields one record per CDR3 protein. Altogether fewer than 450,000 distinct CDR3 sequences are present, roughly 27% being singletons, with the ten largest covering around 5.6%. The CDR3 has 11 amino acids. The V and J ends lost 5 bases and 6 bases respectively, with 10 bases between them. Germline lookup yields CDR1 DFQATT and CDR2 SNEGSKA (reference sequence). The receptor comes from a woman aged 18-49 years in good health. The material sequenced was PBMCs. The J gene is TRBJ1-1, the V gene TRBV20-1; the D is unclear. The CDR3 coding sequence is TGCAGTGCTCCGGATGGGGCTGAAGCTTTCTTT. Translation gives CSAPDGAEAFF.